One sample yielded the 26 T cell receptor beta chains listed below, sequenced in a study of T cells after posttransplantation cyclophosphamide. This table comes from immunoSEQ multiplex PCR, and its TCRdb copy is limited to in-frame clones, with some not included. Of some 4,000 clones in the sample, about 79% are singletons; the top ten hold roughly 32%. Treatment was busulfan-fludarabine conditioning, a marrow graft, and cyclophosphamide on days +3 and +4. Material: PBMCs, obtained after allogeneic stem cell transplant with posttransplant cyclophosphamide. Every receptor here comes from a male patient between 40 and 50 years old who received an allogeneic stem cell transplant from a related donor, was CMV-positive, and had acute and chronic GVHD. The T cells may come from the graft donor.

The chain has TRBV5-4 and TRBJ2-7; possible D gene TRBD1, 6 bases. The length of the CDR3 is 17 residues. Trimming removed 4 bases at V and 3 bases at J, with 23 bases between. Germline values: CDR1 SGHNT, CDR2 YYREEE (reference sequence). CDR3 region: CASSQDSAGASLYEQYF. As DNA, the CDR3 is TGTGCCAGCAGCCAAGATTCGGCAGGGGCTTCCCTCTACGAGCAGTACTTC.

This chain joins TRBV7-9 and TRBJ1-4; 7 bases map to TRBD1. The germline CDR1 and CDR2 sequences are SEHNR and FQNEAQ (reference sequence). This CDR3 is 14 amino acids long. V trimming: 5 bases; J trimming: 8 bases; junction bases outside the gene matches: 8. The chain's CDR3 is CASSQGQSFEKLFF. CDR3 coding DNA: TGTGCCAGCAGCCAGGGACAGTCGTTCGAAAAACTGTTTTTT.

The chain couples TRBV6-1 to TRBJ2-3, with D maybe TRBD1 (5 bases). The germline V gene has CDR1 MNHNS and CDR2 SASEGT. The CDR3 totals 15 residues. Trimming took off 3 bases at V and 1 base at J, with 11 bases between the two ends. The CDR3, as DNA: TGTGCCAGCAGTGACGACAGTCTAGGCACAGATACGCAGTATTTT. Protein: CASSDDSLGTDTQYF.

The chain links TRBV27 to TRBJ2-2, with 8 bases matching TRBD1. From germline, CDR1 is MNHEY and CDR2 SMNVEV (reference sequence). V shed 5 bases, J shed 3 bases, and the junction held 11 bases outside the gene matches. The CDR3 contains 17 residues. The DNA for the CDR3 is TGTGCCAGCAGTATCTCGGACAGGGAGCCATACACCGGGGAGCTGTTTTTT. Its protein is CASSISDREPYTGELFF.

The V and J genes are TRBV21-1 and TRBJ2-3; no check of the table's D call, TRBD2, against the DNA was made. TRBV21-1 constitutes a pseudogene. This CDR3 is built from 16 residues. CDR3 sequence (DNA): TGTGCCAGCAGCAAAGGTCTAGCGGGTTGCACAGATACGCAGTATTTT. Translation: CASSKGLAGCTDTQYF.

The chain carries TRBV6-4 and TRBJ1-2; 10 bases fit TRBD1. The CDR3 has 13 amino acids. The V and J ends lost 8 bases and 7 bases, in that order; junction bases with no gene match: 7. Germline-derived CDR1 and CDR2 are MRHNA and SNTAGT. Here the CDR3 reads CASPRGQGLGYTF. The CDR3 DNA reads as TGTGCCAGCCCTCGGGGACAGGGGCTTGGCTACACCTTC.

The CDR3 DNA reads TGTGCCAGCAGCCGAGCCCCGGGACTAGGCACAGATACGCAGTATTTT. Amino acids: CASSRAPGLGTDTQYF. The chain combines TRBV11-2 with TRBJ2-3, with TRBD2 matching 8 bases. The CDR3 has 16 residues. Per germline, CDR1 SGHAT and CDR2 FQNNGV. After removal of 5 bases from V and 1 base from J, the junction contained 8 bases not matched to a gene.

CDR3 DNA: TGTGCCAGCAGCCCCGGGACACAGAATTCACCCCTCCACTTT. This codes for CASSPGTQNSPLHF. J is TRBJ1-6 and V is TRBV7-3, with a weak D call TRBD1 (6 bases). V gave up 5 bases and J gave up 7 bases, with 12 bases separating them. The CDR3 consists of 14 residues. Germline assignment: CDR1 SGHTA and CDR2 FQGTGA.

The chain uses TRBV7-9 and TRBJ1-2, with 8 positions matching TRBD1. J lost 3 bases, V lost 3 bases, and 6 bases had no gene match. CDR1 SEHNR and CDR2 FQNEAQ come from the germline V gene (reference sequence). CDR3 length: 15 residues. The CDR3 sequence: CASSLGAGGYYGYTF. CDR3 in DNA: TGTGCCAGCAGCTTGGGGGCAGGGGGCTACTATGGCTACACCTTC.

The rearrangement links TRBV6-5 to TRBJ1-2, with a possible D match to TRBD1 (6 bases). The CDR3 is 13 residues long. CDR1 and CDR2 from the germline V gene are MNHEY and SVGAGI. V gave up 6 bases and J gave up 1 base, with 9 bases separating them. CDR3 in amino acids: CASSLRGNYGYTF. DNA of the CDR3: TGTGCCAGCAGCCTCAGGGGTAACTATGGCTACACCTTC.

The V gene is TRBV10-1, the J gene TRBJ2-3; 9 nucleotides align to TRBD2. Trimming cost V 6 bases and J 4 bases; bases outside gene matches: 8. The CDR3 has 15 residues. CDR1 is WNHNN, CDR2 SYGVQD, per germline (reference sequence). The CDR3 sequence is CASSETGLASDTQYF. For the CDR3, the DNA is TGCGCCAGCAGCGAGACGGGACTAGCATCAGATACGCAGTATTTT.

This sequence joins TRBV18 and TRBJ1-4, with D possibly being TRBD1 (6 bases). Germline assignment: CDR1 KGHSH and CDR2 LQKENI. V was trimmed by 3 bases and J by 1 base, leaving 6 bases between them. The CDR3 contains 14 residues. In nucleotides, the CDR3 is TGTGCCAGCTCACCGACAGGAACTAATGAAAAACTGTTTTTT. This sequence encodes CASSPTGTNEKLFF.

V usage is TRBV13 and J usage is TRBJ2-5; TRBD1 might be the D (6 bases). Trimming pared 3 bases from V and 1 base from J, leaving 9 bases between. Looked up from germline, CDR1 is PRHDT and CDR2 is FYEKMQ (reference sequence). The CDR3 runs to 14 residues. The CDR3 DNA follows: TGTGCCAGCAGCTTGTCAGGGGTCCAAGAGACCCAGTACTTC. Translating it yields CASSLSGVQETQYF. Full variable domain (rest looked up from reference TRBV13 and TRBJ2-5): AAGVIQSPRHLIKEKRETATLKCYPIPRHDTVYWYQQGPGQDPQFLISFYEKMQSDKGSIPDRFSAQQFSDYHSELNMSSLELGDSALYFCASSLSGVQETQYFGPGTRLLVL.

CDR3 sequence (DNA): TGTGCCAGTAGTATAGTTGGGACATCCCGCGGGAGCTCCGGGGAGCTGTTTTTT. It yields the protein CASSIVGTSRGSSGELFF. V gene TRBV19 combines with J gene TRBJ2-2; D might be TRBD2 (7 bases). V dropped 1 base and J dropped 6 bases, with 21 bases sitting between them. Germline assignment: CDR1 LNHDA and CDR2 SQIVND (reference sequence). The CDR3 spans 18 residues. The full variable domain, in which reference TRBV19 and TRBJ2-2 provide the parts outside the CDR3, is DGGITQSPKYLFRKEGQNVTLSCEQNLNHDAMYWYRQDPGQGLRLIYYSQIVNDFQKGDIAEGYSVSREKKESFPLTVTSAQKNPTAFYLCASSIVGTSRGSSGELFFGEGSRLTVL.

V and J are TRBV5-1 and TRBJ2-5; TRBD1 might be the D (5 bases). Germline loops: CDR1 SGHRS, CDR2 YFSETQ. V was trimmed by 3 bases and J by 7 bases, leaving 13 bases between them. The length of the CDR3 is 13 residues. The CDR3 spells CASSYTGSATQYF. CDR3 bases: TGCGCCAGCAGCTATACAGGATCGGCGACCCAGTACTTC.

J is TRBJ1-5 and V is TRBV6-5; maybe TRBD1 (6 bases). The V gene's germline CDR1 is MNHEY and CDR2 SVGAGI. This CDR3 comprises 12 residues. Trimming pared 4 bases from V and 7 bases from J, leaving 8 bases between. This chain's CDR3 is CASSLQGQPQHF. The CDR3 nucleotides read TGTGCCAGCAGTTTACAGGGCCAGCCCCAGCATTTT.

The chain carries TRBV9 and TRBJ2-7, with no clear D. The CDR3 loop spans 16 amino acids. Germline loops: CDR1 SGDLS, CDR2 YYNGEE. V lost 0 bases and J 0 bases, leaving 13 bases between the germline ends. The CDR3: CASSVGPAKSSYEQYF. CDR3 sequence (DNA): TGTGCCAGCAGCGTAGGTCCAGCGAAGAGCTCCTACGAGCAGTACTTC.

This chain links TRBV5-1 with TRBJ2-1; 9 bases line up with TRBD2. The CDR3 has 18 residues. The germline gives CDR1 SGHRS, CDR2 YFSETQ. V shed 4 bases and J 9 bases; nucleotides not matched to a gene: 20. The CDR3 protein is CASSRGFSLAGFDGEQFF. The CDR3 region has the DNA TGCGCCAGCAGCCGTGGGTTCTCGCTAGCGGGATTCGATGGTGAGCAGTTCTTC.

The table lists this clone with a few counts. The chain combines TRBV4-2 with TRBJ2-7; the D gene is possibly TRBD2 (6 bases). The CDR3 is 12 amino acids. Germline values: CDR1 LGHNA, CDR2 YNFKEQ. V was trimmed by 5 bases and J by 4 bases, leaving 9 bases between them. The CDR3 sequence is CASSEGGYEQYF. CDR3 sequence (DNA): TGTGCCAGCAGCGAAGGAGGGTACGAGCAGTACTTC.

The chain couples TRBV10-2 to TRBJ1-2; 9 bases are shared with TRBD1. Germline CDR1 WSHSY, CDR2 SAAADI. This CDR3 spans 14 amino acids. Trimming cost V 6 bases and J 8 bases; bases outside gene matches: 10. This chain's CDR3 is CASRESGQGRGYTF. The CDR3 nucleotides read TGCGCCAGCAGGGAATCGGGACAGGGAAGAGGCTACACCTTC.

This chain joins TRBV28 and TRBJ2-7; D is uncertain. Germline V gene data show CDR1 as MDHEN and CDR2 as SYDVKM. This CDR3 region has 14 residues. Trimming pared 4 bases from V and 6 bases from J, leaving 16 bases between. The CDR3 DNA sequence: TGTGCCAGCAGTTCAACCTTTAGCCCCCGCGAGCAGTACTTC. This gives the protein CASSSTFSPREQYF.

This clone has a handful of counts. V gene TRBV11-1 combines with J gene TRBJ2-5, with 9 bases fitting TRBD2. V shed 2 bases and J 5 bases; nucleotides not matched to a gene: 6. The CDR3 runs to 15 residues. Germline assignment: CDR1 SGHAT and CDR2 FQDESV (reference sequence). The chain's CDR3 is CASSLSVAGDETQYF. CDR3 bases: TGTGCCAGCAGCTTATCGGTAGCGGGAGACGAGACCCAGTACTTC.

This clone was observed a few times. V is TRBV7-3 and J is TRBJ2-1; no clear D. Germline loops: CDR1 SGHTA, CDR2 FQGTGA. V was cut by 4 bases and J by 2 bases, with 6 bases left in between. CDR3 length: 13 residues. The CDR3 DNA sequence: TGTGCCAGCAGCTATTCTACCTACAATGAGCAGTTCTTC. It codes for CASSYSTYNEQFF.

The chain has TRBV7-9 and TRBJ2-5; TRBD1 matches 7 bases. Germline CDR1 reads SEHNR; CDR2 reads FQNEAQ (reference sequence). CDR3 length: 13 amino acids. Unmatched junction bases numbered 3, after V lost 5 bases and J lost 3 bases. The CDR3 bases are TGTGCCAGCAGCAATACAGGGGAAGAGACCCAGTACTTC. Encoded protein: CASSNTGEETQYF.

The J gene is TRBJ2-1, the V gene TRBV9, with a tentative D call TRBD2 (5 bases). The CDR3 is 15 residues long. Germline assignment: CDR1 SGDLS and CDR2 YYNGEE. Trimming took off 0 bases at V and 2 bases at J, with 9 bases between the two ends. DNA of the CDR3: TGTGCCAGCAGCGTAGGTAGCGCACCCTACAATGAGCAGTTCTTC. This gives the protein CASSVGSAPYNEQFF.

J is TRBJ1-3 and V is TRBV19; D perhaps matches TRBD1 (6 bases). The CDR3 runs 13 residues. Trimming cost V 7 bases and J 3 bases, with 10 bases left between them. Germline V gene data show CDR1 as LNHDA and CDR2 as SQIVND (reference sequence). As DNA, the CDR3 is TGTGCCAGTATCAGGACAGATGGAAACACCATATATTTT. Encoded protein: CASIRTDGNTIYF.